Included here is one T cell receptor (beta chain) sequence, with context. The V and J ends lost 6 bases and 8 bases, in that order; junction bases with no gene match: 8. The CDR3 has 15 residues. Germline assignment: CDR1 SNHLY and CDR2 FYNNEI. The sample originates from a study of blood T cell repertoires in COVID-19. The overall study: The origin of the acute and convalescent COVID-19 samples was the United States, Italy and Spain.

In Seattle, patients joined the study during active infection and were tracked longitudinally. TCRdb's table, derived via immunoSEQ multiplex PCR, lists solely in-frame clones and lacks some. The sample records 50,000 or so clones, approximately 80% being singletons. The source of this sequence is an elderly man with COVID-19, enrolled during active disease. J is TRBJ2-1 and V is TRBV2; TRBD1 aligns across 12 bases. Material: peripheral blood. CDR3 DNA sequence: TGTGCCAGCAGCCCCCGGGACAGGGGGCTCGATGAGCAGTTCTTC. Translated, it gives CASSPRDRGLDEQFF.